The present entry profiles one T cell receptor beta chain with its context. The data were produced by immunoSEQ multiplex PCR, yet TCRdb's version contains in-frame clones alone and is incomplete. The sample shows about 9,600 clones, roughly 80% of them seen only once. The data derive from a study of CD4+ T cells in melanoma. The CDR3 is 14 amino acids. From germline, CDR1 is SGHAT and CDR2 FQNNGV. V was shortened by 3 bases and J by 4 bases, with 12 bases between the two germline ends. The sequencing input was cells from a culture (not recorded whether cultured in vitro). This receptor was identified in a human donor with melanoma. The V and J genes are TRBV11-2 and TRBJ1-1; D unresolved. CDR3 bases: TGTGCCAGCAGCTTCCCCGGCTGGGGCACTGAAGCTTTCTTT. Protein product: CASSFPGWGTEAFF. Full variable domain (rest looked up from reference TRBV11-2 and TRBJ1-1): EAGVAQSPRYKIIEKRQSVAFWCNPISGHATLYWYQQILGQGPKLLIQFQNNGVVDDSQLPKDRFSAERLKGVDSTLKIQPAKLEDSAVYLCASSFPGWGTEAFFGQGTRLTVV.